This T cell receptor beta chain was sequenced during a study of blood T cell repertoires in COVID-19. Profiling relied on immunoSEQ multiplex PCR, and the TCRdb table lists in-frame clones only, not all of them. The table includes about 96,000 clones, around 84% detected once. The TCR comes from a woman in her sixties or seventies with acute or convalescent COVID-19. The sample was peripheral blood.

The CDR3, as DNA: TGCGCCAGCAGCATAGGACAGGAGACGGACATTCAGTACTTC. This gives the protein CASSIGQETDIQYF. The chain employs TRBV5-1 and TRBJ2-4; 7 bases match TRBD1. This CDR3 comprises 14 residues. Germline CDR1 and CDR2: SGHRS and YFSETQ. Trimming took 4 bases from V and 8 from J; bases not matched to a gene: 9.